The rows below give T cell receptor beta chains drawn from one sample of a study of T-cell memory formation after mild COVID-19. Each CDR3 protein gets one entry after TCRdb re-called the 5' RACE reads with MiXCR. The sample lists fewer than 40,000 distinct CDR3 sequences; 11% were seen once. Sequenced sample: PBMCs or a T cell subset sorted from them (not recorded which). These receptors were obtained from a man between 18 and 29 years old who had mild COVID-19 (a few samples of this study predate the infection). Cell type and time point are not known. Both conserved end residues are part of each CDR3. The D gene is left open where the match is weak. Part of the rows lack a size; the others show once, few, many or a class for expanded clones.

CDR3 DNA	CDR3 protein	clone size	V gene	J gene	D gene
TGCGCCAGCAGCCAAGATTCCCAAGACGGTCAGCCCCAGCATTTT	CASSQDSQDGQPQHF	few	TRBV4-3	TRBJ1-5	-
TGTGCCAGCAGCTACGGACTAGCGGGGGCAAGCACAGATACGCAGTATTTT	CASSYGLAGASTDTQYF	many	TRBV3-1	TRBJ2-3	TRBD2
TGTGCCAGCAGCCAAGATCGCGGAGGGGGCTTTTGGAATGAGCAGTTCTTC	CASSQDRGGGFWNEQFF	-	TRBV3-1	TRBJ2-1	-
TGCGCCAGCAGCTTGATGTTGGGTGGCCAAGAGACCCAGTACTTC	CASSLMLGGQETQYF	many	TRBV5-1	TRBJ2-5	-
TGTGCCAGCAGCTTAGCCGAAGGATCCTATGGCTACACCTTC	CASSLAEGSYGYTF	many	TRBV7-9	TRBJ1-2	-
TGTGCCACCAGCCCCCGAGCGGACTATGGTGAGCAGTTCTTC	CATSPRADYGEQFF	few	TRBV15	TRBJ2-1	-
TGTGCCAGCAGTTACTTGTGGATGAATGAGCAGTTCTTC	CASSYLWMNEQFF	many	TRBV6-2/TRBV6-3	TRBJ2-1	-
TGTGCCAGCAGCTTCGAACCCCCAGGGGAAGGACAGCCCCAGCATTTT	CASSFEPPGEGQPQHF	many	TRBV6-6	TRBJ1-5	-
TGTGCCAGCAGTTACTCGTGGAGCGGGATTAGCTCTGGAAACACCATATATTTT	CASSYSWSGISSGNTIYF	many	TRBV6-5	TRBJ1-3	-
TGTGCCAGCGGACAGCTCCAAGAGACCCAGTACTTC	CASGQLQETQYF	many	TRBV12-3/TRBV12-4	TRBJ2-5	-
TGTGCCAGCAGCCCCAGGGGGCGGGCTAATGAAAAACTGTTTTTT	CASSPRGRANEKLFF	few	TRBV7-2	TRBJ1-4	TRBD1
TGTGCCAGCAGCTCGGGAGGGCCGCAGACCCAGTACTTC	CASSSGGPQTQYF	-	TRBV7-2	TRBJ2-5	TRBD2
TGTGCCAGCAGTGACATTCGGACCTCTAACTATGGCTACACCTTC	CASSDIRTSNYGYTF	many	TRBV6-1	TRBJ1-2	-
TGCGCCAGCAGCTTCTGGACTAGCGGTAGCTCCGAGCAGTACTTC	CASSFWTSGSSEQYF	-	TRBV5-1	TRBJ2-7	TRBD2
TGTGCCAGCAGTTTGAGGGACAACACCGGGGAGCTGTTTTTT	CASSLRDNTGELFF	few	TRBV6-2/TRBV6-3	TRBJ2-2	-
TGCGCCAGCAGCGCCAGGTTAGGGGGGCCCTACAATGAGCAGTTCTTC	CASSARLGGPYNEQFF	many	TRBV5-1	TRBJ2-1	-
TGTGCCAGCAGTTTCCTGGAAAGGGGCACTGAAGCTTTCTTT	CASSFLERGTEAFF	-	TRBV28	TRBJ1-1	-
TGTGCCAGCAGCTTAGTAGGGGGGCGCTCCTACAATGAGCAGTTCTTC	CASSLVGGRSYNEQFF	many	TRBV7-9	TRBJ2-1	-
TGTGCCAGCAGCTTCATCGGACAGGGTGCTGAAGCTTTCTTT	CASSFIGQGAEAFF	many	TRBV7-9	TRBJ1-1	TRBD1
TGTGCCAGCAGCTCCGCAGGAGTCGAGGAGACCCAGTACTTC	CASSSAGVEETQYF	many	TRBV11-3	TRBJ2-5	-
TGTGCCAGCAGCCAAGATCCAGCGGGGGGGTACAATGAGCAGTTCTTC	CASSQDPAGGYNEQFF	medium-sized	TRBV4-2	TRBJ2-1	TRBD2
TGTGCCAGCAGCCAAGGTTTCCAGGGTGGTCAAGAGACCCAGTACTTC	CASSQGFQGGQETQYF	many	TRBV3-1	TRBJ2-5	-